This T cell receptor beta chain appears in the sequencing data of a study of shared clonotypes between healthy human individuals. The overall study: Each donor had three CD4 naive, three CD4 memory, two CD8 naive and one CD8 memory plate. Study findings and constraints: Despite large depth, sorted-subset datasets appeared incompletely sequenced.

Original processing notes: Junction-only immunoSEQ data arrived without quality scores, meaning filtering differed. TCRdb's table, derived via immunoSEQ multiplex PCR, lists solely in-frame clones and lacks some. The DNA was the basis for D and trimming; V, J and clone size are from that table. The sample consists of about 680,000 clones, around 90% of them appearing once. This clone has only one observation. Its target is not known. Naive CD8 cells, CD45RO-negative and positively selected for CCR7, excluded terminally differentiated effector memory CD45RA+ cells. Healthy adults negative for HIV, lacking recent acute infections or vaccinations, served as donors. The germline V gene has CDR1 MNHNS and CDR2 SASEGT. The V end was cut by 4 bases, the J end by 6 bases, with 15 bases between. The CDR3 totals 15 residues.

This receptor was taken from a man aged 25-40 years in good health. Source material: naive CD8+ T cells sorted from blood. This rearrangement joins TRBV6-1 to TRBJ2-2, with D tentatively TRBD1 or TRBD2 (5 bases each). The CDR3 nucleotides are TGTGCCAGCAGTGGGGGGATAGCCGGGGCCGGGGAGCTGTTTTTT. Protein product: CASSGGIAGAGELFF.